This T cell receptor beta chain was documented in a study of cytomegalovirus exposure and HLA in healthy donors. Overall study context: Samples from HLA-typed donors yielded around 79 million unique TCRs in an early data release.

The PCR contained 60 Vbeta and 13 Jbeta primers. Measured with immunoSEQ multiplex PCR; TCRdb has only the in-frame clones, and not every one. The repertoire has about 140,000 clones, 70% to 85% of them found once; the top ten carry roughly 1.9%. CDR1 and CDR2 (germline): MDHEN, SYDVKM. The CDR3 runs to 16 residues. Trimming removed 5 bases from V and 5 bases from J, with 21 bases in between. This chain connects TRBV28 to TRBJ2-5; D is perhaps TRBD2 (7 bases). The TCR sequence derives from a woman between 35 and 50 years old in good health and CMV-seronegative. The specimen sequenced was PBMCs. CDR3 residues: CASSPPRRGQWETQYF. The CDR3 DNA sequence: TGTGCCAGCAGTCCCCCTCGGCGGGGGCAATGGGAGACCCAGTACTTC.